This T cell receptor beta chain was identified in a study of early T cells in non-severe SARS-CoV-2 infection. Study at large: Sequencing targeted bulk RNA from unsorted whole blood, leaving chains unpaired.

MiXCR, run by TCRdb on the 5' RACE reads, gives a single entry per CDR3 protein. The top ten hold 4% to 5.5% of the sample, which has about 47,000 distinct CDR3 sequences, approximately 9% seen once. The length of the CDR3 is 20 residues. Germline V lookup: CDR1 SGHAT, CDR2 FQNNGV. V lost 0 bases, J lost 0 bases, and 21 bases lay in between. Study conclusions and caveats: VDJdb matching favored anti-spike CD8 responses, missing private and CD4 specificities.

This clonotype was seen many times. Its antigen is currently unknown. The source of this sequence is an adult who was a healthcare worker with PCR-confirmed SARS-CoV-2 infection or an uninfected control (not recorded which). The sample consisted of whole blood, taken at baseline. This sequence joins TRBV11-2 and TRBJ2-1; D is undetermined. As DNA, the CDR3 is TGTGCCAGCAGCTTAGATAAGTGGGTTTTGGCTAATCGCTCCTACAATGAGCAGTTCTTC. It encodes CASSLDKWVLANRSYNEQFF. Complete variable domain (other parts from reference TRBV11-2 and TRBJ2-1): EAGVAQSPRYKIIEKRQSVAFWCNPISGHATLYWYQQILGQGPKLLIQFQNNGVVDDSQLPKDRFSAERLKGVDSTLKIQPAKLEDSAVYLCASSLDKWVLANRSYNEQFFGPGTRLTVL.